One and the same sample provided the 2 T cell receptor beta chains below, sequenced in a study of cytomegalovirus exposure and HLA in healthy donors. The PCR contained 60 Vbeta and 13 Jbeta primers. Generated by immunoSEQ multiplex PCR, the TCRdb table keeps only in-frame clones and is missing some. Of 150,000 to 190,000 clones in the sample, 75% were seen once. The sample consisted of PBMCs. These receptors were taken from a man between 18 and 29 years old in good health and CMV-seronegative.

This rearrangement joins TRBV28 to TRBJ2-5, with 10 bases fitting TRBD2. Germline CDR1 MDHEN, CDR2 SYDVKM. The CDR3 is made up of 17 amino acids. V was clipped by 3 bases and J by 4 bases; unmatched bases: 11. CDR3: CASSFASGRAFGETQYF. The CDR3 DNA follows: TGTGCCAGCAGTTTCGCGAGCGGGAGGGCCTTTGGAGAGACCCAGTACTTC.

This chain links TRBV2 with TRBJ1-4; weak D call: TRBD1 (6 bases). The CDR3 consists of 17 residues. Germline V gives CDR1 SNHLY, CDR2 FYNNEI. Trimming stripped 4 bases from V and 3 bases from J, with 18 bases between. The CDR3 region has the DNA TGTGCCAGCAGTGTCCCCCCAGGGGAGGGACCTAATGAAAAACTGTTTTTT. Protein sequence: CASSVPPGEGPNEKLFF.